This T cell receptor beta chain was profiled in a study of patients and donors after allogeneic stem cell transplantation. This clonotype has only a few counts. In TCRdb, the RT-PCR reads were re-called with MiXCR into one record per CDR3 protein. The sample holds about 160,000 distinct CDR3 sequences, about two fifths seen once. This CDR3 contains 13 residues. The V end was cut by 3 bases, the J end by 4 bases, with 9 bases between. The clonotype comes from a human donor who was either an allogeneic HSCT recipient or a stem cell or donor lymphocyte infusion donor (not recorded which). It is not recorded whose cells these are; they may come from a transplant donor. The sample comprised blood, either unsorted or a sorted T cell fraction (not recorded which). The J gene is TRBJ1-2, the V gene TRBV12-3 or TRBV12-4; tentatively, D is TRBD1 (5 bases). DNA for the CDR3: TGTGCCAGCAGTTTGAGAGGGGCCTATGGCTACACCTTC. It translates to CASSLRGAYGYTF.